The 17 T cell receptor beta chains given below trace back to one sample, sequenced in a study of STAT5B mutations in CD4+ large granular lymphocyte leukemia. Sequenced by immunoSEQ multiplex PCR; TCRdb stores in-frame clones only, minus some. The sample comprises about 38,000 clones, about 80% of which are singletons, and around 0.57% rests with the top ten. The sequencing sample was made of CD4+ T cells from blood buffy coats. The source is a human donor in good health.

Turning to this clone: The junction departs from the called germline gene at one end, perhaps through a read error. The chain combines TRBV5-1 with TRBJ2-3, with no clear D. CDR1 is SGHRS, CDR2 YFSETQ, per germline. This CDR3 is built from 14 residues. The DNA of the CDR3 is TGCGCCAGCACCTTGGAGCAGGAAGGAGATACGCAGTATTTT. This gives the protein CASTLEQEGDTQYF.

This rearrangement joins TRBV4-3 to TRBJ2-6; D is undetermined. Germline loops: CDR1 LGHNA, CDR2 YSLEER. V was trimmed by 2 bases and J by 0 bases, leaving 5 bases between them. This CDR3 is 15 amino acids long. The CDR3 sequence: CASSQTASGANVLTF. DNA for the CDR3: TGCGCCAGCAGCCAAACGGCCTCTGGGGCCAACGTCCTGACTTTC.

The gene calls are TRBV5-6 and TRBJ1-4; a weak D match, TRBD1 (5 bases). V lost 0 bases and J 4 bases, leaving 13 bases between the germline ends. Germline V gene data show CDR1 as SGHDT and CDR2 as YYEEEE. CDR3 size: 16 residues. The chain's CDR3 is CASSLGLTALNEKLFF. CDR3 bases: TGTGCCAGCAGCTTGGGGTTGACAGCTCTTAATGAAAAACTGTTTTTT.

V usage is TRBV4-2 and J usage is TRBJ2-2; tentatively, D is TRBD2 (7 bases). Trimming cost V 0 bases and J 3 bases, with 14 bases left between them. The CDR3 has 17 amino acids. Per germline, CDR1 LGHNA and CDR2 YNFKEQ. CDR3 bases: TGTGCCAGCAGCCAAGATAGGGGGGGGTGGTACACCGGGGAGCTGTTTTTT. Its translation is CASSQDRGGWYTGELFF.

As regards this clone: An end of the junction does not agree with germline; a read error may underlie this. The chain employs TRBV5-1 and TRBJ2-6, with D possibly called TRBD1 or TRBD2 (5 bases each). The CDR3 has 18 amino acids. The germline V gene encodes CDR1 SGHRS and CDR2 YFSETQ. The CDR3 loop is CTSSLSPGRFSGANVLTF. CDR3 nucleotide sequence: TGCACCAGCAGCTTGTCACCGGGACGCTTCTCTGGGGCCAACGTCCTGACTTTC.

The CDR3 DNA reads TGTGCCAGCAGCCAGCCACCTTGGGACGTTGGCTACACCTTC. Protein sequence: CASSQPPWDVGYTF. V is TRBV14 and J is TRBJ1-2, with TRBD1 as a possible D gene (5 bases). This CDR3 comprises 14 residues. Per the germline V gene, CDR1 is SGHDN and CDR2 is FVKESK. Trimming took 3 bases from V and 7 from J, leaving 15 bases between them.

The sample holds one count of this clone. The chain carries TRBV7-2 and TRBJ2-2; the D call may be TRBD1 or TRBD2 (6 bases each). The CDR3 extends over 18 amino acids. Trimming removed 1 base at V and 5 bases at J, with 20 bases between. The V gene's germline CDR1 is SGHTA and CDR2 FQGNSA. CDR3 amino acids: CASSLGPRGHLATGELFF. In nucleotides, the CDR3 is TGTGCCAGCAGCTTAGGCCCCCGGGGGCATCTAGCTACCGGGGAGCTGTTTTTT.

V usage is TRBV25-1 and J usage is TRBJ2-7; possible D gene TRBD1, 5 bases. CDR1 is MGHDK, CDR2 SYGVNS, per germline. V was shortened by 1 base and J by 5 bases, with 21 bases between the two germline ends. This CDR3 contains 17 residues. CDR3 protein: CASSELWVTGISDEQYF. CDR3 nucleotides: TGTGCCAGCAGTGAATTGTGGGTAACAGGCATCAGCGACGAGCAGTACTTC.

The genes are TRBV5-6 and TRBJ2-3; 7 bases line up with TRBD1. CDR3 length equals 16 residues. Per germline, CDR1 SGHDT and CDR2 YYEEEE. After removal of 0 bases from V and 4 bases from J, the junction contained 8 bases not matched to a gene. Here the CDR3 DNA reads TGTGCCAGCAGCTTGGTGGGGGACAGCGGAGCAGATACGCAGTATTTT. Amino acid sequence: CASSLVGDSGADTQYF.

The chain carries TRBV7-9 and TRBJ2-1, with no clear D. The CDR3 totals 11 residues. Germline loops: CDR1 SEHNR, CDR2 FQNEAQ (reference sequence). V was pared by 2 bases and J by 8 bases, with 4 bases between. The CDR3 here is CASSLSDEQFF. The DNA for the CDR3 is TGTGCCAGCAGCTTATCGGATGAGCAGTTCTTC.

This clone showed up just once. V and J are TRBV6-1 and TRBJ1-3, with 9 bases fitting TRBD1. The CDR3 has 15 amino acids. The V segment lost 6 bases and the J segment 4 bases; nucleotides outside the gene matches: 7. Looked up from germline, CDR1 is MNHNS and CDR2 is SASEGT. The chain's CDR3 is CASSSGTGLGNTIYF. CDR3 coding DNA: TGTGCCAGCAGCTCCGGGACAGGGCTAGGAAACACCATATATTTT.

The CDR3 loop reads CASSLDSGSTDTQYF. Written as DNA, the CDR3 is TGTGCCAGCAGCTTAGATAGCGGGAGCACAGATACGCAGTATTTT. The chain combines TRBV7-2 with TRBJ2-3; 7 bases match TRBD2. Per germline, CDR1 SGHTA and CDR2 FQGNSA. Trimming removed 1 base from V and 0 bases from J; junction bases left unmatched: 1. There are 15 residues in the CDR3. Variable domain in full (rest from reference TRBV7-2 and TRBJ2-3): GAGVSQSPSNKVTEKGKDVELRCDPISGHTALYWYRQSLGQGLEFLIYFQGNSAPDKSGLPSDRFSAERTGGSVSTLTIQRTQQEDSAVYLCASSLDSGSTDTQYFGPGTRLTVL.

This chain joins TRBV6-4 and TRBJ2-1; D is unclear. V shed 6 bases and J shed 9 bases, with 27 bases lying between them. CDR1 is MRHNA and CDR2 is SNTAGT in the germline V gene. The CDR3 is 17 amino acids. CDR3 amino acids: CASSQEPLDTTWGEQFF. CDR3 bases: TGTGCCAGCAGCCAGGAACCGCTGGATACGACCTGGGGTGAGCAGTTCTTC.

The chain's CDR3 is CASRLAGGTGELFF. As DNA, the CDR3 is TGTGCCAGCCGGCTAGCGGGGGGTACCGGGGAGCTGTTTTTT. The genes are TRBV6-5 and TRBJ2-2, with TRBD2 matching 11 bases. CDR1 and CDR2 from the germline V gene are MNHEY and SVGAGI. The CDR3 totals 14 residues. V lost 8 bases to trimming and J lost 5 bases; unmatched junction nucleotides: 4.

This chain uses TRBV9 with TRBJ2-1; 9 bases are shared with TRBD2. This CDR3 is built from 13 residues. Unmatched junction bases numbered 5, after V lost 4 bases and J lost 9 bases. In germline, CDR1 is SGDLS, CDR2 YYNGEE. Here the CDR3 reads CASSPRTSAEQFF. The CDR3 DNA reads TGTGCCAGCAGCCCCAGGACTAGCGCTGAGCAGTTCTTC.

The chain uses TRBV6-1 and TRBJ1-2; unclear D gene. The CDR3 runs to 15 residues. Trimming cost V 0 bases and J 3 bases, with 11 bases left between them. Looked up from germline, CDR1 is MNHNS and CDR2 is SASEGT. For the CDR3, the DNA is TGTGCCAGCAGTGAAGCGGTAACAGCGGACTATGGCTACACCTTC. Protein product: CASSEAVTADYGYTF.

This sequence joins TRBV5-6 and TRBJ2-7; D gene ambiguous. V was cut by 0 bases and J by 2 bases, with 6 bases left in between. The CDR3 sequence is 13 residues long. The germline V gene encodes CDR1 SGHDT and CDR2 YYEEEE. CDR3 sequence reads: CASSLALAYEQYF. DNA for the CDR3: TGTGCCAGCAGCTTGGCGTTAGCCTACGAGCAGTACTTC.